Following are 8 T cell receptor beta chains from one sample sequenced in a study of shared clonotypes between healthy human individuals. Data came from immunoSEQ multiplex PCR; TCRdb stores just in-frame clones and leaves some out. Counted here are millions of clones, around 95% occurring once; the ten biggest clones make up approximately 0.13%. What was sequenced was naive CD4+ T cells sorted from blood. Subset: CD45RA+ positively selected. The receptors were gathered from a man between 18 and 29 years old in good health.

The chain employs TRBV5-6 and TRBJ1-2; D is perhaps TRBD1 (6 bases). The CDR3 consists of 15 residues. The germline CDR1 and CDR2 sequences are SGHDT and YYEEEE. The V end lost 4 bases, the J end lost 2 bases, and 15 bases lay between the germline ends. CDR3 DNA: TGTGCCAGCAGCACCCCAATACAGGGAAACTATGGCTACACCTTC. Its translation: CASSTPIQGNYGYTF.

The CDR3 nucleotides are TGTGCCATCCACGACGGGACTAGCGGATCCTACGAGCAGTACTTC. It is translated as CAIHDGTSGSYEQYF. The chain links TRBV10-3 to TRBJ2-7, with 11 bases identical to TRBD2. The CDR3 is made up of 15 amino acids. Germline V gene lookup returns CDR1 ENHRY and CDR2 SYGVKD. V gave up 8 bases and J gave up 1 base; unmatched junction bases: 7.

The chain employs TRBV30 and TRBJ2-7; D is perhaps TRBD2 (5 bases). Per germline, CDR1 GTSNPN and CDR2 SVGIG (reference sequence). V lost 2 bases, J lost 4 bases, and 12 bases lay in between. This CDR3 is 13 amino acids long. As DNA, the CDR3 is TGTGCCTGGAGTAGGACTCCCAGTTACGAGCAGTACTTC. Its translation: CAWSRTPSYEQYF. The whole variable domain, remainder taken from reference TRBV30 and TRBJ2-7, is SQTIHQWPATLVQPVGSPLSLECTVEGTSNPNLYWYRQAAGRGLQLLFYSVGIGQISSEVPQNLSASRPQDRQFILSSKKLLLSDSGFYLCAWSRTPSYEQYFGPGTRLTVT.

The CDR3 DNA is TGTGCCAGCAGCGCTTGGGGGGGACCAACTAATGAAAAACTGTTTTTT. Translation gives CASSAWGGPTNEKLFF. This chain uses TRBV7-2 with TRBJ1-4; a possible D gene is TRBD1 (5 bases). CDR1 and CDR2 from the germline V gene are SGHTA and FQGNSA. The germline V and J ends were trimmed by 5 bases and 0 bases, with 13 bases remaining between them. The CDR3 is 16 residues long.

V gene TRBV5-1 combines with J gene TRBJ1-1; TRBD1 might be the D (5 bases). V shed 1 base and J shed 3 bases, with 10 bases lying between them. This CDR3 has 14 amino acids. Germline V gene sequence: CDR1 SGHRS, CDR2 YFSETQ. For the CDR3, the DNA is TGCGCCAGCAGCTTGTCGGGGCCCGACACTGAAGCTTTCTTT. It specifies CASSLSGPDTEAFF.

V and J are TRBV28 and TRBJ2-2; 9 nucleotides agree with TRBD1. Per germline, CDR1 MDHEN and CDR2 SYDVKM. V dropped 4 bases and J dropped 5; count of bases not matched to a gene: 5. The CDR3 is made up of 15 amino acids. CDR3 nucleotide sequence: TGTGCCAGCAGTTCTGGACAGGGGCAGACCGGGGAGCTGTTTTTT. Its translation: CASSSGQGQTGELFF.

The chain couples TRBV2 to TRBJ2-5, with D perhaps assigned TRBD1 or TRBD2 (5 bases each). Germline CDR1 reads SNHLY; CDR2 reads FYNNEI. The CDR3 is made up of 15 amino acids. Here the CDR3 DNA reads TGTGCTACCAGCACATCCGGGACCGAGGGAGAGACCCAGTACTTC. It yields the protein CATSTSGTEGETQYF.

The gene calls are TRBV18 and TRBJ1-6; a possible D gene is TRBD1 (6 bases). The germline CDR1 and CDR2 sequences are KGHSH and LQKENI. Between the trimmed V and J ends, which lost 6 bases and 6 bases, there was a span of 15 bases. The CDR3 covers 15 residues. Here the CDR3 DNA reads TGTGCCAGCTCCCGCGACAGGCCTACTAATTCACCCCTCCACTTT. Protein sequence: CASSRDRPTNSPLHF.